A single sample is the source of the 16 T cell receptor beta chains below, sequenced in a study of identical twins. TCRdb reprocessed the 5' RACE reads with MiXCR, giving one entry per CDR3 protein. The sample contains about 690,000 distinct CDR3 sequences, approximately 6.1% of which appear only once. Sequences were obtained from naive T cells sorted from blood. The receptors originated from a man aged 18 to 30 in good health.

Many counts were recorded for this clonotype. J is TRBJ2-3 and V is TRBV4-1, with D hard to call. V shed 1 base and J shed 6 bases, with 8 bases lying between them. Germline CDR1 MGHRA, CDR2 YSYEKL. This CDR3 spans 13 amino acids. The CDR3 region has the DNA TGCGCCAGCAGCCAAGTGGCCCCCGATACGCAGTATTTT. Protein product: CASSQVAPDTQYF.

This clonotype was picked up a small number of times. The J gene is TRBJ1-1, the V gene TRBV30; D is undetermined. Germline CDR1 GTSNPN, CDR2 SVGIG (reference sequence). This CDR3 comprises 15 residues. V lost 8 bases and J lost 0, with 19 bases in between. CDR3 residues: CAGGPRKFMNTEAFF. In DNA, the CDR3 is TGTGCCGGAGGTCCTAGGAAATTTATGAACACTGAAGCTTTCTTT.

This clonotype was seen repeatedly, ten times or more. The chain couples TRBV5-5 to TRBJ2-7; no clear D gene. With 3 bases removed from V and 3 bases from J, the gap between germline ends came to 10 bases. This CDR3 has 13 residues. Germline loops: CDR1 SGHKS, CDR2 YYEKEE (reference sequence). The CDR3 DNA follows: TGTGCCAGCAGCTCCGGACCTTTCTACGAGCAGTACGTC. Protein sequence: CASSSGPFYEQYV.

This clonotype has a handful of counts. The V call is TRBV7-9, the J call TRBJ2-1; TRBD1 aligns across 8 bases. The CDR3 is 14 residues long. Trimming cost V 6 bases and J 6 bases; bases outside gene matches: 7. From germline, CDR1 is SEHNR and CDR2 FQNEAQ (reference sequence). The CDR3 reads CASSRGTGINEQFF. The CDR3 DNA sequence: TGTGCCAGCAGTCGCGGGACAGGAATCAATGAGCAGTTCTTC.

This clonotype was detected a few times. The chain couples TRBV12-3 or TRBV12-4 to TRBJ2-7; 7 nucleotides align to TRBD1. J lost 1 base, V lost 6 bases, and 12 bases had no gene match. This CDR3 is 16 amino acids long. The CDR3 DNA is TGTGCCAGCAGACCGAACAGGGGCGTGGGGTCCTACGAGCAGTACTTC. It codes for CASRPNRGVGSYEQYF.

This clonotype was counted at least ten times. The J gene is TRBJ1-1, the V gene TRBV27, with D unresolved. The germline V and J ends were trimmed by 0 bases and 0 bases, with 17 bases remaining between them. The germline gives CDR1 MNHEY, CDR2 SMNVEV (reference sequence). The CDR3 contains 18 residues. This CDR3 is CASSLSVNPIGMNTEAFF. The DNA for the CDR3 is TGTGCCAGCAGTTTATCGGTAAACCCAATCGGAATGAACACTGAAGCTTTCTTT.

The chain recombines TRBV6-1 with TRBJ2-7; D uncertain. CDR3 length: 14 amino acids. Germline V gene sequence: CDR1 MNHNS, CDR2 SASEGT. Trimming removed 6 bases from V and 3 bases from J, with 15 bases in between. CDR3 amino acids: CASSPRGAFYEQYF. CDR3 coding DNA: TGTGCCAGCAGCCCTCGAGGCGCTTTCTACGAGCAGTACTTC.

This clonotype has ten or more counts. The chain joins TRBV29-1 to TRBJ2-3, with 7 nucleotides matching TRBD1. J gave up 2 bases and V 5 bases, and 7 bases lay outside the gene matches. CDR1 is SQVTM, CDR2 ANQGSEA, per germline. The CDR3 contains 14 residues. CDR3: CSVLRQGFTDTQYF. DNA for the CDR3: TGCAGCGTTCTCCGACAGGGCTTCACAGATACGCAGTATTTT.

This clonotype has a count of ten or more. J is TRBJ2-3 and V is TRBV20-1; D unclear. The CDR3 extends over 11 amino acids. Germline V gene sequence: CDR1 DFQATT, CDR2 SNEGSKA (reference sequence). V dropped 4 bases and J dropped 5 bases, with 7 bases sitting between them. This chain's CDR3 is CSAIQLDTQYF. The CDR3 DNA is TGCAGTGCTATTCAATTAGATACGCAGTATTTT.

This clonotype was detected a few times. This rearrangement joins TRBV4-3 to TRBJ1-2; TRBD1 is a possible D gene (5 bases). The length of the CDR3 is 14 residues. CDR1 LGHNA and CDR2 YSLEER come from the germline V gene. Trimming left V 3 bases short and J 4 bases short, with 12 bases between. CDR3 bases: TGCGCCAGCAGCCATGCGGGACGTAGCTATGGCTACACCTTC. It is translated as CASSHAGRSYGYTF.

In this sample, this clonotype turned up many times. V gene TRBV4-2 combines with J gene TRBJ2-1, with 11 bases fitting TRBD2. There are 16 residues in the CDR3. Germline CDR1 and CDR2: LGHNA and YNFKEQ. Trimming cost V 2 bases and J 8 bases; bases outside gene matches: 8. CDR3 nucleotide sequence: TGTGCCAGCAGCCAACAAACTAGCGGGAGAGGGGATGAGCAGTTCTTC. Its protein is CASSQQTSGRGDEQFF.

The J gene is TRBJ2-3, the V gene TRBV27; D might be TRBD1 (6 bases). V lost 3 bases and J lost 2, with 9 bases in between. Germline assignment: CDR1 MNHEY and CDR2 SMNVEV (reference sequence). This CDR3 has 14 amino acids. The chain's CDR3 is CASSFRGYTDTQYF. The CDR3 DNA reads TGTGCCAGCAGTTTCAGGGGTTACACAGATACGCAGTATTTT.

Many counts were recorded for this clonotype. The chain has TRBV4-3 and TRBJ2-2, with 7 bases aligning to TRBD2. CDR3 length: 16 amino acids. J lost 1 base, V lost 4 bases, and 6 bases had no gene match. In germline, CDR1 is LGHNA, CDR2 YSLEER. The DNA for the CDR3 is TGCGCCAGCAGCCGGAGAGCTAGCGGGAACACCGGGGAGCTGTTTTTT. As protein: CASSRRASGNTGELFF.

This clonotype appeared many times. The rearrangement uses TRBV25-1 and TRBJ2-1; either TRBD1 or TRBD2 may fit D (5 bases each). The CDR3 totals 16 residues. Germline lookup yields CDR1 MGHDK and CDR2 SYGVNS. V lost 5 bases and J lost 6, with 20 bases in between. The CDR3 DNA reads TGTGCCAGCAGTCCGAGTGGGGGACCAACGGCCAATGAGCAGTTCTTC. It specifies CASSPSGGPTANEQFF. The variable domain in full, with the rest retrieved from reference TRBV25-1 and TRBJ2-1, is EADIYQTPRYLVIGTGKKITLECSQTMGHDKMYWYQQDPGMELHLIHYSYGVNSTEKGDLSSESTVSRIRTEHFPLTLESARPSHTSQYLCASSPSGGPTANEQFFGPGTRLTVL.

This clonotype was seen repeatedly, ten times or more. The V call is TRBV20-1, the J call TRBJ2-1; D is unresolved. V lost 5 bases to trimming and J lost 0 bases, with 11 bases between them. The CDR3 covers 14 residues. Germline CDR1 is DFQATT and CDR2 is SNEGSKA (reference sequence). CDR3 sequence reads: CSASLPSSYNEQFF. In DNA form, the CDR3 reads TGCAGTGCTTCCCTACCGAGCTCCTACAATGAGCAGTTCTTC.

The DNA for the CDR3 is TGCAGTGCTAGAGAAACTAGGCTGGTAAGGTACGAGCAGTACTTC. This gives the protein CSARETRLVRYEQYF. V and J are TRBV20-1 and TRBJ2-7; D may be TRBD2 (5 bases). The CDR3 consists of 15 residues. The germline CDR1 and CDR2 sequences are DFQATT and SNEGSKA (reference sequence). V was trimmed by 0 bases and J by 4 bases, leaving 16 bases between them.